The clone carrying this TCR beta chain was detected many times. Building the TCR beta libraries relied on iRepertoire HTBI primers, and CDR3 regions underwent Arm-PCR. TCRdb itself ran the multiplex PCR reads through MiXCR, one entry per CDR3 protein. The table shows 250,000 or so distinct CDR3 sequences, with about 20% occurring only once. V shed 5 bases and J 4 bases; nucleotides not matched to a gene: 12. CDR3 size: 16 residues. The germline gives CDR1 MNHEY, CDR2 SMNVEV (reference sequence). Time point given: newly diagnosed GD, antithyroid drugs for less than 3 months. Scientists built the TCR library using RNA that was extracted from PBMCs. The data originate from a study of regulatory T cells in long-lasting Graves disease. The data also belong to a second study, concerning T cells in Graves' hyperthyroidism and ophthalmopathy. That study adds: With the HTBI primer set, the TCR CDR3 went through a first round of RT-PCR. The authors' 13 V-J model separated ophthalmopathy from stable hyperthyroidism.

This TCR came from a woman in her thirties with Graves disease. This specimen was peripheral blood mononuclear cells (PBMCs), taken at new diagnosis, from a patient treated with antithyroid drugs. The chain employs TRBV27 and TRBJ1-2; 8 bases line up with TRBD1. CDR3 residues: CASSLNAGGAGYGYTF. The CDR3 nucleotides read TGTGCCAGCAGTCTAAATGCAGGGGGCGCAGGCTATGGCTACACCTTC.